The 17 T cell receptor beta chains below come from one sample, sequenced in a study of blood T cell repertoires in COVID-19. TCRdb's table, derived via immunoSEQ multiplex PCR, lists solely in-frame clones and lacks some. The table lists about 130,000 clones, about four fifths of them singletons, with approximately 9.1% in the top ten. Material for sequencing was PBMCs or T cells enriched from blood (not recorded which). The receptors shown here come from a man aged 45-65 years who had recovered from COVID-19.

The V call is TRBV3-1 (or the pseudogene TRBV3-2), the J call TRBJ2-2; TRBD2 is a possible D gene (6 bases). CDR1 is LGHDT, CDR2 YNNKEL, per germline (reference sequence). This CDR3 is built from 16 residues. Trimming removed 4 bases from V and 5 bases from J, with 17 bases in between. The CDR3 here is CASSPLAGTPTGELFF. DNA of the CDR3: TGTGCCAGCAGCCCCCTCGCGGGAACTCCGACCGGGGAGCTGTTTTTT.

This chain's CDR3 is CASSSHRETQYF. The CDR3 nucleotides read TGTGCCAGCAGCTCACACAGGGAGACCCAGTACTTC. The chain uses TRBV5-6 and TRBJ2-5; D perhaps matches TRBD1 (5 bases). Trimming cost V 3 bases and J 5 bases, with 8 bases left between them. The V gene's germline CDR1 is SGHDT and CDR2 YYEEEE. The CDR3 extends over 12 amino acids. The full variable domain, rest sourced from reference TRBV5-6 and TRBJ2-5, is DAGVTQSPTHLIKTRGQQVTLRCSPKSGHDTVSWYQQALGQGPQFIFQYYEEEERQRGNFPDRFSGHQFPNYSSELNVNALLLGDSALYLCASSSHRETQYFGPGTRLLVL.

The genes are TRBV6-5 and TRBJ2-4; D might be TRBD1 (6 bases). The CDR3 covers 13 residues. Germline CDR1 is MNHEY and CDR2 is SVGAGI. V was clipped by 6 bases and J by 9 bases, with 15 bases between them. The CDR3 bases are TGTGCCAGCAGAGCACAGGGTGTGAGCATTCAGTACTTC. This sequence encodes CASRAQGVSIQYF.

V usage is TRBV7-2 and J usage is TRBJ1-5, with D possibly being TRBD1 (5 bases). This CDR3 is 14 amino acids long. Germline V CDR1 and CDR2: SGHTA, FQGNSA. Trimming pared 1 base from V and 3 bases from J, leaving 7 bases between. For the CDR3, the DNA is TGTGCCAGCAGCTTAGGGGGCACCAATCAGCCCCAGCATTTT. Protein sequence: CASSLGGTNQPQHF.

This chain's CDR3 is CASSPSGGADTQYF. CDR3 in DNA: TGTGCCAGCAGCCCCAGCGGGGGCGCAGATACGCAGTATTTT. This chain connects TRBV27 to TRBJ2-3, with TRBD2 matching over 8 bases. V was pared by 6 bases and J by 4 bases, with 6 bases of the junction left unmatched. The CDR3 spans 14 residues. Per the germline V gene, CDR1 is MNHEY and CDR2 is SMNVEV (reference sequence).

The sample holds a few counts of this clone. The chain links TRBV9 to TRBJ2-7, with TRBD2 as a possible D gene (6 bases). V lost 0 bases and J lost 3, with 10 bases in between. The CDR3 is 14 residues long. Germline CDR1 and CDR2: SGDLS and YYNGEE. Here the CDR3 reads CASSVAGSGYEQYF. The CDR3 bases are TGTGCCAGCAGCGTAGCGGGTAGCGGCTACGAGCAGTACTTC.

The V and J genes are TRBV5-1 and TRBJ2-1, with D uncertain. V was trimmed by 4 bases and J by 3 bases, leaving 5 bases between them. CDR3 length equals 12 residues. Germline-derived CDR1 and CDR2 are SGHRS and YFSETQ. The CDR3 is CASSPNYNEQFF. CDR3 sequence (DNA): TGCGCCAGCAGCCCAAACTACAATGAGCAGTTCTTC.

The chain has TRBV28 and TRBJ1-4; 9 nucleotides agree with TRBD1. The CDR3 has 15 residues. Losses at the gene ends were 6 bases for V and 7 bases for J; bases not matched to a gene: 9. Germline assignment: CDR1 MDHEN and CDR2 SYDVKM. CDR3 protein: CASRGGQGGFEKLFF. The CDR3 nucleotides read TGTGCCAGCAGGGGGGGACAGGGAGGGTTTGAAAAACTGTTTTTT.

CDR3 coding DNA: TGTGCCAGCAGTTTATTTCAGGAACTCTATGGCTACACCTTC. Translation gives CASSLFQELYGYTF. The chain recombines TRBV28 with TRBJ1-2; no firm D call. Trimming removed 1 base from V and 4 bases from J, with 10 bases in between. Germline V gene lookup returns CDR1 MDHEN and CDR2 SYDVKM. CDR3 size: 14 residues.

The chain has TRBV19 and TRBJ2-7, with 8 positions matching TRBD1. This CDR3 comprises 14 residues. The J segment lost 2 bases and the V segment lost 4 bases, leaving 4 bases of the junction unmatched. Germline V gene data show CDR1 as LNHDA and CDR2 as SQIVND (reference sequence). Written as DNA, the CDR3 is TGTGCCAGTAGTACCAGGACAGGGACCTACGAGCAGTACTTC. Translation: CASSTRTGTYEQYF.

V is TRBV7-2 and J is TRBJ2-3; 8 positions match TRBD2. Germline CDR1 reads SGHTA; CDR2 reads FQGNSA. V lost 2 bases to trimming and J lost 2 bases; unmatched junction nucleotides: 9. The CDR3 covers 17 residues. CDR3 region: CASSLLIAGGLTDTQYF. CDR3 bases: TGTGCCAGCAGCTTATTAATCGCGGGGGGCCTCACAGATACGCAGTATTTT.

This chain links TRBV7-2 with TRBJ2-1; 11 bases match TRBD2. The CDR3 covers 14 residues. V trimming: 3 bases; J trimming: 6 bases; junction bases outside the gene matches: 1. CDR1 and CDR2 from the germline V gene are SGHTA and FQGNSA. CDR3 residues: CASSFGTSGNEQFF. CDR3 nucleotides: TGTGCCAGCAGCTTCGGGACTAGCGGCAATGAGCAGTTCTTC.

The chain links TRBV6-2 or TRBV6-3 to TRBJ1-5; 11 bases are shared with TRBD1. Germline V CDR1 and CDR2: MNHEY, SVGEGT. Germline trimming cut 6 bases from V and 6 bases from J; bases unmatched to any gene: 7. The CDR3 consists of 15 residues. The CDR3 sequence: CASSVGQGAAQPQHF. The CDR3 DNA is TGTGCCAGCAGCGTCGGACAGGGGGCGGCTCAGCCCCAGCATTTT.

This clone came up once. The rearrangement links TRBV3-1 (or the pseudogene TRBV3-2) to TRBJ2-4; 11 bases line up with TRBD2. Germline CDR1 reads LGHDT; CDR2 reads YNNKEL (reference sequence). V lost 0 bases, J lost 2 bases, and 12 bases stayed unmatched. The CDR3 is 20 amino acids. This CDR3 reads CASSQDLAGGPSPPKNIQYF. As DNA, the CDR3 is TGTGCCAGCAGCCAAGATCTAGCGGGGGGACCTTCCCCCCCCAAAAACATTCAGTACTTC.

This clone is a singleton in its sample. The J gene is TRBJ2-5, the V gene TRBV10-3; weak D call: TRBD1 (5 bases). The CDR3 has 14 residues. Germline V gene sequence: CDR1 ENHRY, CDR2 SYGVKD. Trimming took 0 bases from V and 5 from J, leaving 10 bases between them. As DNA, the CDR3 is TGTGCCATCAGTGAGTCGACTCAGGGTGAGACCCAGTACTTC. Translating gives CAISESTQGETQYF.

This chain links TRBV6-5 with TRBJ1-2, with 7 nucleotides matching TRBD1. Germline CDR1 reads MNHEY; CDR2 reads SVGAGI. The CDR3 has 13 residues. The ends lost 5 bases at V and 4 bases at J; junction bases unmatched: 4. The CDR3 DNA is TGTGCCAGCAGTACGTGGGACAGCTATGGCTACACCTTC. It codes for CASSTWDSYGYTF.

The chain employs TRBV7-3 and TRBJ1-1; TRBD1 matches 10 bases. Per germline, CDR1 SGHTA and CDR2 FQGTGA. Trimming removed 0 bases from V and 5 bases from J; junction bases left unmatched: 0. This CDR3 spans 14 amino acids. CDR3 bases: TGTGCCAGCAGCTTAACGGGACAGGGGACTGAAGCTTTCTTT. Protein sequence: CASSLTGQGTEAFF.